One sample yielded the 16 T cell receptor beta chains listed below, sequenced in a study of graft-versus-host responses after intestinal transplantation. Libraries were prepared by immunoSEQ multiplex PCR; TCRdb keeps only in-frame clonotypes and omits some of them. The table shows 77,000 or so clones, with 92% occurring only once. Material: PBMCs, obtained 98 days after intestinal transplantation. Source of these receptors: a human patient who received an intestinal transplant, so some T cells may come from the graft donor.

The chain combines TRBV12-5 with TRBJ2-7, with TRBD1 identical over 7 bases. V lost 0 bases and J lost 3; bases outside the gene matches: 8. The CDR3 has 16 amino acids. Germline assignment: CDR1 LGHNT and CDR2 FRNRAP. The CDR3 bases are TGTGCTAGTGGTTTGGTCCTAGGGACAGCCCACTACGAGCAGTACTTC. Its translation is CASGLVLGTAHYEQYF.

This chain links TRBV6-5 with TRBJ1-2; maybe TRBD1 (5 bases). The germline V gene has CDR1 MNHEY and CDR2 SVGAGI. V was pared by 8 bases and J by 4 bases, with 17 bases between. The CDR3 runs 14 residues. The CDR3 spells CASGDVLGAYGYTF. As DNA, the CDR3 is TGTGCCAGCGGGGATGTGTTAGGGGCCTATGGCTACACCTTC.

J is TRBJ1-5 and V is TRBV4-2; D unresolved. Trimming shortened V by 4 bases and J by 4 bases, and 8 bases separated the two germline ends. The CDR3 has 13 residues. Germline V gene data show CDR1 as LGHNA and CDR2 as YNFKEQ. The CDR3 loop reads CASSLSGNQPQHF. CDR3 sequence (DNA): TGTGCCAGCAGCCTGAGCGGTAATCAGCCCCAGCATTTT.

The chain is built from TRBV18 and TRBJ2-7, with 10 nucleotides matching TRBD2. Germline V gives CDR1 KGHSH, CDR2 LQKENI. This CDR3 region has 13 residues. V gave up 5 bases and J gave up 2 bases; unmatched junction bases: 0. In nucleotides, the CDR3 is TGTGCCAGCTCAGGACTAGCGGCCTACGAGCAGTACTTC. Translating it yields CASSGLAAYEQYF.

The chain joins TRBV6-5 to TRBJ2-5; no clear D. CDR1 is MNHEY, CDR2 SVGAGI, per germline. The CDR3 runs to 13 residues. V lost 6 bases and J lost 2, with 10 bases in between. CDR3 bases: TGTGCCAGCAGGCGGTTGAATCAAGAGACCCAGTACTTC. It translates to CASRRLNQETQYF.

The CDR3 DNA sequence: TGTGCCAGCAGCTTACTCGTGGGGCGCCAAGAGACCCAGTACTTC. Amino acid sequence: CASSLLVGRQETQYF. The chain has TRBV7-3 and TRBJ2-5; maybe TRBD1 (5 bases). Germline V gene lookup returns CDR1 SGHTA and CDR2 FQGTGA. The CDR3 is made up of 15 amino acids. The germline V and J ends were trimmed by 2 bases and 1 base, with 11 bases remaining between them.

CDR3 residues: CASSVEPDLNTEAFF. Here the CDR3 DNA reads TGTGCCAGCAGCGTAGAGCCAGATCTGAACACTGAAGCTTTCTTT. The V gene is TRBV9, the J gene TRBJ1-1; no clear D. Germline V gene data show CDR1 as SGDLS and CDR2 as YYNGEE. This CDR3 has 15 amino acids. V lost 0 bases and J 0 bases, leaving 9 bases between the germline ends.

This clone was detected only once. The rearrangement uses TRBV4-1 and TRBJ1-2; D unresolved. The V gene lost 0 bases and the J gene lost 4 bases, with 9 bases spanning the gap. CDR3 length equals 14 residues. From germline, CDR1 is MGHRA and CDR2 YSYEKL. This chain's CDR3 is CASSQDSAFYGYTF. The CDR3 coding sequence is TGCGCCAGCAGCCAAGATTCAGCATTCTATGGCTACACCTTC.

The chain is built from TRBV10-1 and TRBJ1-2; no clear D. Germline-derived CDR1 and CDR2 are WNHNN and SYGVQD (reference sequence). There are 13 residues in the CDR3. V was pared by 9 bases and J by 4 bases, with 15 bases between. The CDR3 is CASSIAGGYGYTF. The DNA for the CDR3 is TGCGCCAGTTCAATAGCCGGTGGCTATGGCTACACCTTC.

The chain is built from TRBV6-1 and TRBJ1-2; no clear D. This CDR3 has 13 amino acids. Germline CDR1 reads MNHNS; CDR2 reads SASEGT. V lost 10 bases and J 0 bases, leaving 12 bases between the germline ends. CDR3 coding DNA: TGTGCCATCTCCGGCCTTTCTAACTATGGCTACACCTTC. Translation gives CAISGLSNYGYTF.

This clone was found once. The V and J genes are TRBV15 and TRBJ2-2; D is ambiguous. Germline V lookup: CDR1 LNHNV, CDR2 YYDKDF (reference sequence). The CDR3 runs 16 residues. With 3 bases removed from V and 1 base from J, the gap between germline ends came to 12 bases. The CDR3 nucleotides read TGTGCCACCAGCAGCAAAACCAAGGGGAACACCGGGGAGCTGTTTTTT. It yields the protein CATSSKTKGNTGELFF.

The chain carries TRBV7-6 and TRBJ2-3; weak D call: TRBD1 (5 bases). Germline CDR1 is SGHVS and CDR2 is FNYEAQ. V gave up 5 bases and J gave up 6 bases, with 18 bases separating them. The CDR3 spans 15 residues. The CDR3: CASSRQLTPGDTQYF. The CDR3 nucleotides read TGTGCCAGCAGCCGACAGCTAACTCCGGGTGATACGCAGTATTTT.

V and J are TRBV15 and TRBJ1-5, with D perhaps matching TRBD1 (6 bases). Germline-derived CDR1 and CDR2 are LNHNV and YYDKDF (reference sequence). The CDR3 loop spans 14 amino acids. V was shortened by 1 base and J by 2 bases, with 6 bases between the two germline ends. CDR3 protein: CATSRGQGNQPQHF. The CDR3 nucleotides read TGTGCCACCAGCAGAGGACAGGGCAATCAGCCCCAGCATTTT. The complete variable domain, with remaining parts taken from reference TRBV15 and TRBJ1-5, reads DAMVIQNPRYQVTQFGKPVTLSCSQTLNHNVMYWYQQKSSQAPKLLFHYYDKDFNNEADTPDNFQSRRPNTSFCFLDIRSPGLGDTAMYLCATSRGQGNQPQHFGDGTRLSIL.

The rearrangement uses TRBV7-9 and TRBJ1-5; TRBD1 matches at 7 bases. The CDR3 has 14 amino acids. Germline V gives CDR1 SEHNR, CDR2 FQNEAQ (reference sequence). V trimming: 3 bases; J trimming: 5 bases; junction bases outside the gene matches: 4. The CDR3 bases are TGTGCCAGCAGCTTGGGAGGGGGCGATCAGCCCCAGCATTTT. Encoded protein: CASSLGGGDQPQHF.

The chain carries TRBV5-4 and TRBJ2-2; 9 bases align to TRBD2. Germline lookup yields CDR1 SGHNT and CDR2 YYREEE (reference sequence). The CDR3 spans 15 residues. After removal of 5 bases from V and 3 bases from J, the junction contained 5 bases not matched to a gene. CDR3 sequence reads: CASRKAGGDTGELFF. In DNA form, the CDR3 reads TGTGCCAGCAGGAAAGCGGGAGGTGACACCGGGGAGCTGTTTTTT.

This clone was seen once. This chain connects TRBV10-3 to TRBJ1-2; D unclear. The CDR3 contains 17 residues. Germline CDR1 ENHRY, CDR2 SYGVKD. V lost 2 bases, J lost 1 base, and 17 bases lay in between. CDR3: CAISEPLRQAGNYGYTF. CDR3 sequence (DNA): TGTGCCATCAGTGAGCCCCTAAGGCAGGCAGGTAACTATGGCTACACCTTC.